This record covers a single T cell receptor beta chain. This entry is derived from a study of spatial heterogeneity in lung cancer. TCRdb fed the 5' RACE reads into MiXCR, producing one record per CDR3 protein. This table holds about 82,000 distinct CDR3 sequences, roughly 12% found once. V was trimmed by 3 bases and J by 8 bases, leaving 8 bases between them. The CDR3 spans 11 residues. Germline lookup yields CDR1 SGHDN and CDR2 FVKESK. Time point: sample taken at primary tumor resection. From tumor, nontumor lung or frozen PBMC, whole RNA was taken unsorted for sequencing. Untreated early-stage non-small cell lung cancer patients, 55 to 85 in total, were the donors.

This sequence originates from a male donor with early-stage non-small cell lung cancer. The chain is built from TRBV14 and TRBJ2-7; D is unresolved. The sequences come from PBMCs, collected at surgery. CDR3 in amino acids: CASSQRMKQYF. In DNA, the CDR3 is TGTGCCAGCAGCCAGCGGATGAAGCAGTACTTC.